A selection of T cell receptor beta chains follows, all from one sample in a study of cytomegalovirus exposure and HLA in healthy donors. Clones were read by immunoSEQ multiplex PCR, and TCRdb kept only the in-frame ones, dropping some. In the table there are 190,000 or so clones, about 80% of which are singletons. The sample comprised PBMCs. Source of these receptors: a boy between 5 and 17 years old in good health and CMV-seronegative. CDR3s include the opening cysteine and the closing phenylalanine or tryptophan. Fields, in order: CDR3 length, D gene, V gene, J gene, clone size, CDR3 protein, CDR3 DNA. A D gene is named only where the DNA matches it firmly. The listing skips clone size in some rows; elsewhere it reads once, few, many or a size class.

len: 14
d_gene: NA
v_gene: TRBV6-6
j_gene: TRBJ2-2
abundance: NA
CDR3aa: CASIASGTHGELFF
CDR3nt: TGTGCCAGCATCGCCTCTGGGACACACGGGGAGCTGTTTTTT

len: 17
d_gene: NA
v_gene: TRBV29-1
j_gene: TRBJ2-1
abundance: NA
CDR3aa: CSGLGSLTQGGYNEQFF
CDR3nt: TGCAGCGGGCTCGGGTCGTTGACTCAAGGCGGGTACAATGAGCAGTTCTTC

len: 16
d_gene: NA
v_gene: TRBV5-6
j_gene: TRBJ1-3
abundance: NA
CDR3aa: CASSPGGLTSGNTIYF
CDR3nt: TGTGCCAGCAGCCCTGGAGGGCTGACGTCTGGAAACACCATATATTTT

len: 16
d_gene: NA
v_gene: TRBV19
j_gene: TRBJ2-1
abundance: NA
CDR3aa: CASSPQMRGSYNEQFF
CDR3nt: TGTGCCAGTAGTCCTCAAATGAGGGGGTCCTACAATGAGCAGTTCTTC

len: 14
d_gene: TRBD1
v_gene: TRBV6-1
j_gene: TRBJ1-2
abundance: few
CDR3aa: CASSTRQGSRGYTF
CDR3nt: TGTGCCAGCAGTACCAGACAGGGTTCAAGAGGCTACACCTTC

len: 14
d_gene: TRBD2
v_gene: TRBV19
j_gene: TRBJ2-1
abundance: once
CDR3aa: CASRLAGGHDEQFF
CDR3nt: TGTGCCAGTAGGCTAGCGGGGGGGCACGATGAGCAGTTCTTC

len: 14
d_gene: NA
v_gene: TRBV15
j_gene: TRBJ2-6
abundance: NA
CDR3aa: CATRSGSGANVLTF
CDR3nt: TGTGCCACCAGAAGCGGATCTGGGGCCAACGTCCTGACTTTC

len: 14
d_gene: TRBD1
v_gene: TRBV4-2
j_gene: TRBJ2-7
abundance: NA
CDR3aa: CASSQLGQGVEQYF
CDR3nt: TGTGCCAGCAGCCAGCTGGGACAGGGGGTCGAGCAGTACTTC

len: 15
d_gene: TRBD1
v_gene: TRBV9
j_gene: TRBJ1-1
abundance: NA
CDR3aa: CASSALDRGGTEAFF
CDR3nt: TGTGCCAGCAGCGCGTTGGACAGGGGTGGAACTGAAGCTTTCTTT

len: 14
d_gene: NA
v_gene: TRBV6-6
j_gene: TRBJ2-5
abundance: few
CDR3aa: CASSYSTEGETQYF
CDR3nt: TGTGCCAGCAGTTACTCAACAGAAGGAGAGACCCAGTACTTC

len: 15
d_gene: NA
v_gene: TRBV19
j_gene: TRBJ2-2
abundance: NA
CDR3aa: CASSTDTANTGELFF
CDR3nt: TGTGCCAGTAGTACCGACACCGCGAACACCGGGGAGCTGTTTTTT

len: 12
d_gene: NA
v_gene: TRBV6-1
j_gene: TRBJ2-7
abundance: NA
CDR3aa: CASKTGPYEQYF
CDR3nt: TGTGCCAGCAAGACAGGACCCTACGAGCAGTACTTC

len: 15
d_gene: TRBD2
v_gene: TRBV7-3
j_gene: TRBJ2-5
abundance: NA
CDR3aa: CASSLLAGHQETQYF
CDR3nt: TGTGCCAGCAGCTTACTAGCGGGGCACCAAGAGACCCAGTACTTC

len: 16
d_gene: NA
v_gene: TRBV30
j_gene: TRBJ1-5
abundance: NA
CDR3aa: CAWSAQGANNNQPQHF
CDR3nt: TGTGCCTGGAGTGCACAGGGTGCGAATAACAATCAGCCCCAGCATTTT

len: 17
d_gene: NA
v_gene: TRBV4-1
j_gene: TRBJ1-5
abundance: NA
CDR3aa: CASSQVLSLGGNQPQHF
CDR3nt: TGCGCCAGCAGCCAAGTTTTGTCCCTCGGGGGCAATCAGCCCCAGCATTTT

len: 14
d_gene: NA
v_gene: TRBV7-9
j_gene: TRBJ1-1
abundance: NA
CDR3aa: CASSLGKGDTEAFF
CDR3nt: TGTGCCAGCAGCTTAGGAAAGGGGGACACTGAAGCTTTCTTT

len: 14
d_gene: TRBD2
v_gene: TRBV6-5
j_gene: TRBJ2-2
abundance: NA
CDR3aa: CASSKRENTGELFF
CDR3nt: TGTGCCAGCAGCAAGCGGGAGAACACCGGGGAGCTGTTTTTT

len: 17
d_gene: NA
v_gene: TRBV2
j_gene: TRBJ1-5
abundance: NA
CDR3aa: CASSERSPGGPDQPQHF
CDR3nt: TGTGCCAGCAGTGAACGGTCTCCCGGCGGCCCTGATCAGCCCCAGCATTTT

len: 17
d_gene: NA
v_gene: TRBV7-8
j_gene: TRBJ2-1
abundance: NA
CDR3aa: CASSPLDSLTDYNEQFF
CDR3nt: TGTGCCAGCAGTCCTCTCGACTCCTTAACGGACTACAATGAGCAGTTCTTC

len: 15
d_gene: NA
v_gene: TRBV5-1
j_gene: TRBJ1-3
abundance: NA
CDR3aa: CASSLQGLAGNTIYF
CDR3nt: TGCGCCAGCAGCTTGCAGGGACTGGCTGGAAACACCATATATTTT

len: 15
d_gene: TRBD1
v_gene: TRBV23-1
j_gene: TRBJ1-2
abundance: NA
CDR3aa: CASSHCGQGASGYTF
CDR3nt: TGCGCCAGCAGTCATTGCGGACAGGGGGCGTCCGGCTACACCTTC

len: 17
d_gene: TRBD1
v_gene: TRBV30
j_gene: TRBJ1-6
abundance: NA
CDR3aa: CAWRPGQRLSYNSPLHF
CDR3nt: TGTGCCTGGCGTCCGGGACAGCGCCTCTCCTATAATTCACCCCTCCACTTT

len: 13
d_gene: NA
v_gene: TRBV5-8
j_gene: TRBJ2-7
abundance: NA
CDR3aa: CASSLPIAYEQYF
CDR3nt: TGTGCCAGCAGCTTACCGATAGCCTACGAGCAGTACTTC

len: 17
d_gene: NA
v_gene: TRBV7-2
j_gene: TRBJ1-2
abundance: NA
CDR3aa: CASSLALGRALHYGYTF
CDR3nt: TGTGCCAGCAGCTTAGCCCTGGGCAGGGCCCTCCACTATGGCTACACCTTC

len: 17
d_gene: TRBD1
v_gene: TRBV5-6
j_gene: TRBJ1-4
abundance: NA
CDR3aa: CASSSSQSGTGVEKLFF
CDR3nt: TGTGCCAGCAGCTCCAGCCAATCCGGGACAGGGGTCGAAAAACTGTTTTTT

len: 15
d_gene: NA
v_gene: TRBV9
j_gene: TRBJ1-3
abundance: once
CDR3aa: CASSLDISVGNTIYF
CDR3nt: TGTGCCAGCAGCCTGGACATCTCCGTCGGAAACACCATATATTTT

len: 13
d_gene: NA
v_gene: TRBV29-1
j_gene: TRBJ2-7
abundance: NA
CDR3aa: CSVVVSEHYEQYF
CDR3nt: TGCAGCGTTGTAGTAAGTGAGCACTACGAGCAGTACTTC

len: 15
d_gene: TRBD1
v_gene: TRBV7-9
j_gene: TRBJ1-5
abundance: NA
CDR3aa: CASSPGDRGNQPQHF
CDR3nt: TGTGCCAGCAGCCCCGGGGACAGGGGCAATCAGCCCCAGCATTTT

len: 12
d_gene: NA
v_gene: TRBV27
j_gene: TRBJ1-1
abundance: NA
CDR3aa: CASRRQGTEAFF
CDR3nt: TGTGCCAGCAGGAGGCAGGGGACTGAAGCTTTCTTT

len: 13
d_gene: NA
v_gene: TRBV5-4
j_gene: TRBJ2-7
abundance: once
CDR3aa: CASSVTGRYEQYF
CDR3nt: TGTGCCAGCAGCGTAACAGGGCGCTACGAGCAGTACTTC

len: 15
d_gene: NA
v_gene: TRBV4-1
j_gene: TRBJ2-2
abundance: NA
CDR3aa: CASSQAARFTGELFF
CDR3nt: TGCGCCAGCAGCCAAGCGGCCAGGTTCACCGGGGAGCTGTTTTTT

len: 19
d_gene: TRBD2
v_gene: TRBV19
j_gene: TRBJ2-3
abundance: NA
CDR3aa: CASSPRLAGVPGVPDTQYF
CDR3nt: TGTGCCAGTAGTCCCAGACTAGCGGGGGTTCCGGGGGTGCCGGATACGCAGTATTTT

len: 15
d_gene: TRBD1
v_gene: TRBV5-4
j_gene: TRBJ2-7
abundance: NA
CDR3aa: CASSSGTGWSYEQYF
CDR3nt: TGTGCCAGCAGCTCCGGGACAGGGTGGAGCTACGAGCAGTACTTC

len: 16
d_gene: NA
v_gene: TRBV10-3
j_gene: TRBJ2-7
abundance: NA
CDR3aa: CAISEDGGVEFYEQYF
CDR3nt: TGTGCCATCAGTGAGGATGGGGGCGTTGAATTCTACGAGCAGTACTTC

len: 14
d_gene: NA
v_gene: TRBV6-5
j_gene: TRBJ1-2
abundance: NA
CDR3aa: CASSYSTRGRGYTF
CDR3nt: TGTGCCAGCAGTTACTCCACCAGGGGAAGGGGCTACACCTTC

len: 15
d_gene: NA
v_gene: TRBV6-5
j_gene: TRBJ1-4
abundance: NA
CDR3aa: CASSYSQGTNEKLFF
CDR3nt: TGTGCCAGCAGTTACAGTCAGGGAACTAATGAAAAACTGTTTTTT

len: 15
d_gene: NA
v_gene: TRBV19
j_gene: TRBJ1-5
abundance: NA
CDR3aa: CASSITWQGFQPQHF
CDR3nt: TGTGCCAGTAGTATTACCTGGCAGGGATTTCAGCCCCAGCATTTT